The rows below give T cell receptor beta chains drawn from one sample of a study of blood T cell repertoires in COVID-19. The assay was immunoSEQ multiplex PCR, and TCRdb's table has in-frame clones only and misses some. The repertoire includes 85,000 to 130,000 clones, approximately 86% of them detected once, and 2.7% sits in the top ten. The sample was PBMCs or T cells enriched from blood (not recorded which). Source of these receptors: a woman between 45 and 60 years old who had recovered from COVID-19. The CDR3 runs from the conserved cysteine through the conserved F or W. The D gene is left open where the match is weak. A clone size is listed for some rows: how often the clone was seen (once, few, many), or a class if it is expanded.

-	TRBV5-4	TRBJ2-5	-	TGTGCCAGCAGCTCCTCAGGGGTTTGGGAGACCCAGTACTTC	CASSSSGVWETQYF
-	TRBV7-9	TRBJ1-3	once	TGTGCCAGCAGCCCGGGGGGGAAAAAAAACACCATATATTTT	CASSPGGKKNTIYF
-	TRBV7-6	TRBJ1-4	-	TGTGCCAGCAGCTTACAAGCCAACCATGAAAAACTGTTTTTT	CASSLQANHEKLFF
TRBD2	TRBV5-1	TRBJ2-7	-	TGCGCCAGCAGCTTGGACTCGGCGGGAGCTTCCGTCGAGTACTTC	CASSLDSAGASVEYF
TRBD1	TRBV7-9	TRBJ1-4	-	TGTGCCAGCAGCTTAACAGGGGAGGCTAATGAAAAACTGTTTTTT	CASSLTGEANEKLFF
TRBD1	TRBV2	TRBJ2-1	-	TGTGCCAGCAGTAAACAGGGGATCGGCAATGAGCAGTTCTTC	CASSKQGIGNEQFF
-	TRBV4-2	TRBJ2-3	-	TGTGCCAGCAGCCAAAAAGGGGTCGAGGCAGATACGCAGTATTTT	CASSQKGVEADTQYF
TRBD1	TRBV28	TRBJ1-4	-	TGTGCCAGCAGACAGGGGAATGAAAAACTGTTTTTT	CASRQGNEKLFF
TRBD1	TRBV5-6	TRBJ1-1	-	TGTGCCAGCAGCGACAGGGCGCGGACTGAAGCTTTCTTT	CASSDRARTEAFF
-	TRBV12-3/TRBV12-4	TRBJ2-7	-	TGTGCCAGCAGTCCCCAGGGATACTACGAGCAGTACTTC	CASSPQGYYEQYF
TRBD1	TRBV7-9	TRBJ2-1	-	TGTGCCAGCAGCTACATTCCGGGACAGGGTGTTGGTGAGCAGTTCTTC	CASSYIPGQGVGEQFF
-	TRBV4-1	TRBJ1-1	-	TGCGCCAGCAGCAAAACGGAGACAGCCAACACTGAAGCTTTCTTT	CASSKTETANTEAFF
-	TRBV19	TRBJ2-3	-	TGTGCCAGTAGTATAGTAGCGGTTACGAGGGCAGATACGCAGTATTTT	CASSIVAVTRADTQYF
-	TRBV7-6	TRBJ2-1	-	TGTGCCAGCAGCTTAGCGACGCGACTTTTGGGCTCCTACAATGAGCAGTTCTTC	CASSLATRLLGSYNEQFF
-	TRBV7-8	TRBJ2-5	-	TGTGCCAGCAGCGGTAGCGGCTACCAAGAGACCCAGTACTTC	CASSGSGYQETQYF
-	TRBV5-1	TRBJ2-5	-	TGCGCCAGCAGCTTGTTTCCTTACAGGACAGATGGGGAGACCCAGTACTTC	CASSLFPYRTDGETQYF
TRBD2	TRBV7-9	TRBJ2-7	few	TGTGCCAGCAGCCCTAGACTAGCGGGAGGACCCGAGCAGTACTTC	CASSPRLAGGPEQYF
-	TRBV11-2	TRBJ1-6	-	TGTGCCAGCAGCTTGCAGGGGCCAAATTCACCCCTCCACTTT	CASSLQGPNSPLHF
TRBD2	TRBV2	TRBJ2-1	-	TGTGCCAGCAGTGAGGTCGATGGATTTAGCGGGAGGGCGGGGTTGTTCTTC	CASSEVDGFSGRAGLFF
-	TRBV2	TRBJ1-6	-	TGTGCCAGCATTCGGTTTTCCACCTATAATTCACCCCTCCACTTT	CASIRFSTYNSPLHF
-	TRBV19	TRBJ2-7	-	TGTGCCAGTAGTATACTAGGCGGGTACGAGCAGTACTTC	CASSILGGYEQYF
-	TRBV19	TRBJ1-1	-	TGTGCCAGTAGTATAGGAGGGCCTGAAGCTTTCTTT	CASSIGGPEAFF
TRBD1	TRBV9	TRBJ1-2	-	TGTGCCAGCAGCGGAACGGGACAGGGGGCTGGCTATGGCTACACCTTC	CASSGTGQGAGYGYTF
-	TRBV5-1	TRBJ1-5	-	TGCGCCAGCAGCTTGGGGTTGGGACAAGGGCAGCCCCAGCATTTT	CASSLGLGQGQPQHF
-	TRBV12-3/TRBV12-4	TRBJ2-7	few	TGTGCCACCAAAAAGGGGCCGGTGGACGAGCAGTACTTC	CATKKGPVDEQYF
-	TRBV19	TRBJ1-1	-	TGTGCCAGTAGTATTTGGGGCGGTGAAGCTTTCTTT	CASSIWGGEAFF
TRBD2	TRBV3-1/TRBV3-2	TRBJ2-3	-	TGTGCCAGCAGCCGAAGCGGGGGGCCTAGCACAGATACGCAGTATTTT	CASSRSGGPSTDTQYF
TRBD1	TRBV3-1/TRBV3-2	TRBJ1-2	-	TGTGCCAGCAGCCGATCCCGGGACAGGGTCACTAACTATGGCTACACCTTC	CASSRSRDRVTNYGYTF
TRBD2	TRBV6-2/TRBV6-3	TRBJ2-1	many	TGTGCCAGCAGTTACGTGGTAGCGGGGTACAATGAGCAGTTCTTC	CASSYVVAGYNEQFF
TRBD1	TRBV7-2	TRBJ2-5	-	TGTGCCAGCAGCAGATCCGACAGGGGGGAGACCCAGTACTTC	CASSRSDRGETQYF
-	TRBV27	TRBJ1-3	-	TGTGCCAGCAGTCCCCGACAGGATGGAAACACCATATATTTT	CASSPRQDGNTIYF
-	TRBV3-1/TRBV3-2	TRBJ1-1	-	TGTGCCAGCAGCCAAACCTACAGGGTGGAGAACACTGAAGCTTTCTTT	CASSQTYRVENTEAFF
-	TRBV6-5	TRBJ2-7	once	TGTGCCAGTCAGGGGCACTCCTACGAGCAGTACTTC	CASQGHSYEQYF
-	TRBV15	TRBJ1-1	-	TGTGCCACCAGCGGGGGGGGACAGAACACTGAAGCTTTCTTT	CATSGGGQNTEAFF
TRBD2	TRBV9	TRBJ2-2	-	TGTGCCAGCAGCGTAAGTCTGGGACTAGCGGGAGCGAACACCGGGGAGCTGTTTTTT	CASSVSLGLAGANTGELFF
TRBD1	TRBV30	TRBJ1-5	-	TGTGCCTGGAGTTACGGGACAGGGGGCATCCAGCCCCAGCATTTT	CAWSYGTGGIQPQHF
TRBD2	TRBV4-1	TRBJ2-7	-	TGCGCCAGCAGCCAAGGGTCCGGGAGGAGCTCCTACGAGCAGTACTTC	CASSQGSGRSSYEQYF
TRBD1	TRBV28	TRBJ2-6	-	TGTGCCAGCAGGACGACAGGGGCTTGGGGGGCCAACGTCCTGACTTTC	CASRTTGAWGANVLTF
-	TRBV11-2	TRBJ1-5	-	TGTGCCAGCAGCCCCTACGGGGGGCAAGGTCAGCCCCAGCATTTT	CASSPYGGQGQPQHF
-	TRBV5-1	TRBJ1-1	-	TGCGCCAGCAGCTTGGGAAGGAGTAGCACTGAAGCTTTCTTT	CASSLGRSSTEAFF
-	TRBV30	TRBJ2-5	-	TGTGCCTGGAGTGTAAATCAGGGCCCCTCGGGGACCCAGTACTTC	CAWSVNQGPSGTQYF
-	TRBV28	TRBJ1-2	-	TGTGCCAGCAGTTCCCGAATTAGAAGCTACACCTTC	CASSSRIRSYTF
-	TRBV6-5	TRBJ1-6	-	TGTGCCAGCAGTTCCCAGGGTTATAATTCACCCCTCCACTTT	CASSSQGYNSPLHF
TRBD2	TRBV7-9	TRBJ2-3	-	TGTGCCAGCAGCTCCGGGACTAGCGGGAGGTCGCTGGATACGCAGTATTTT	CASSSGTSGRSLDTQYF
TRBD1	TRBV10-1	TRBJ1-1	-	TGCGCCAGCAGCCGGGACAGGGGGCCAGGCACTGAAGCTTTCTTT	CASSRDRGPGTEAFF
-	TRBV6-5	TRBJ1-1	-	TGTGCCAGCAGTTACCCCGGGGTACCTGAAGCTTTCTTT	CASSYPGVPEAFF
-	TRBV6-1	TRBJ1-1	-	TGTGCCAGCAGTGAAGGGCCCAGAGCTTTCTTT	CASSEGPRAFF
TRBD2	TRBV7-8	TRBJ2-7	-	TGTGCCAGCAGACCCAGACTAGCGGGAGATTACGAGCAGTACTTC	CASRPRLAGDYEQYF
TRBD1	TRBV25-1	TRBJ2-2	few	TGTGCCAGCAGACCCCAGACAGGGGTCACCGGGGAGCTGTTTTTT	CASRPQTGVTGELFF
TRBD2	TRBV6-4	TRBJ2-3	few	TGTGCCAGCAGCACGACTAGCGGGAGCACAGATACGCAGTATTTT	CASSTTSGSTDTQYF